The present entry profiles one T cell receptor (beta chain) with its context. Its antigen is undetermined. The data were produced by immunoSEQ multiplex PCR, yet TCRdb's version contains in-frame clones alone and is incomplete. The table includes some 120,000 clones, around 89% detected once. The sample comes from a study of T cell responses to AZD1222 COVID-19 vaccine. Whole-study findings and limits: Baseline seropositives among AZD1222 recipients totaled only 5 or 6.

The trim removed 7 bases at V and 0 bases at J, leaving 10 bases unmatched. This CDR3 comprises 17 residues. Germline-derived CDR1 and CDR2 are SGHAT and FQNNGV. The input for sequencing was peripheral blood, taken on day 0 of AZD1222 vaccination. This chain links TRBV11-2 with TRBJ2-1; 9 bases agree with TRBD2. This TCR derives from an adult in good health. As DNA, the CDR3 is TGTGCCAGCATCCCGGGCGCGGGAGGGAGCTCCTACAATGAGCAGTTCTTC. Its translation is CASIPGAGGSSYNEQFF.